This T cell receptor (beta chain) was recovered during a study of blood T cell repertoires in COVID-19. Two consecutive negative NP/OP PCR tests, clearance, or resolved symptoms defined Cohort 3 recovery. Trimming took 1 base from V and 2 from J; bases not matched to a gene: 9. Per germline, CDR1 SGHRS and CDR2 YFSETQ. CDR3 length: 17 residues. The data were produced by immunoSEQ multiplex PCR, yet TCRdb's version contains in-frame clones alone and is incomplete. The table records about 480,000 clones, 88% of them present only once. J is TRBJ2-5 and V is TRBV5-1, with 9 bases that match TRBD2. Sequenced: PBMCs or T cells enriched from blood (not recorded which). The TCR sequence derives from a woman in her forties who had recovered from COVID-19. CDR3 in amino acids: CASSLPFVAGAQETQYF. The CDR3 region has the DNA TGCGCCAGCAGCTTGCCGTTTGTAGCGGGGGCTCAAGAGACCCAGTACTTC.